These 5 T cell receptor beta chains share one sample of origin, sequenced in a study of cytomegalovirus exposure and HLA in healthy donors. This PCR relied on a set of 60 Vbeta primers and 13 Jbeta primers. The protocol was immunoSEQ multiplex PCR, while the TCRdb copy is restricted to in-frame clones and leaves out a portion. The sample yields under 150,000 clones, just under 80% seen once. The sequenced sample was PBMCs. Receptors were obtained from a woman between 18 and 30 years old in good health and CMV-seronegative.

This chain joins TRBV6-6 and TRBJ2-7; TRBD2 matches at 11 bases. CDR1 and CDR2 from the germline V gene are MNHNY and SVGAGI (reference sequence). CDR3 length: 15 residues. With 4 bases clipped from V and 0 bases from J, the junction kept 2 bases outside the gene matches. CDR3 sequence: CASSSGTSGSYEQYF. The CDR3 nucleotides read TGTGCCAGCAGTTCCGGGACTAGCGGCTCCTACGAGCAGTACTTC.

This rearrangement joins TRBV6-5 to TRBJ2-7, with 9 bases aligning to TRBD1. V shed 8 bases and J 5 bases; nucleotides not matched to a gene: 4. This CDR3 has 12 residues. In germline, CDR1 is MNHEY, CDR2 SVGAGI. The CDR3 sequence: CASRRTGDEQYF. The DNA of the CDR3 is TGTGCCAGCCGAAGGACAGGGGACGAGCAGTACTTC.

This clone showed up just a few times. The V call is TRBV30, the J call TRBJ2-5, with D unresolved. V gave up 1 base and J gave up 4 bases, with 4 bases separating them. Germline CDR1 GTSNPN, CDR2 SVGIG (reference sequence). CDR3 length: 11 residues. The CDR3 loop reads CAWSAGETQYF. In nucleotides, the CDR3 is TGTGCCTGGAGTGCCGGAGAGACCCAGTACTTC. Looking up the rest from reference TRBV30 and TRBJ2-5 gives the full variable domain: SQTIHQWPATLVQPVGSPLSLECTVEGTSNPNLYWYRQAAGRGLQLLFYSVGIGQISSEVPQNLSASRPQDRQFILSSKKLLLSDSGFYLCAWSAGETQYFGPGTRLLVL.

This clone was detected a few times. The rearrangement uses TRBV2 and TRBJ1-5; 9 positions agree with TRBD1. CDR3 length: 15 residues. J lost 1 base, V lost 4 bases, and 2 bases had no gene match. The germline gives CDR1 SNHLY, CDR2 FYNNEI. The CDR3 spells CASSVQGASNQPQHF. For the CDR3, the DNA is TGTGCCAGCAGTGTACAGGGGGCAAGCAATCAGCCCCAGCATTTT.

Written as DNA, the CDR3 is TGTGCCAGCTCCCCTGTCCCGGGACAGTTCTCTAACTATGGCTACACCTTC. Protein: CASSPVPGQFSNYGYTF. The rearrangement joins TRBV18 to TRBJ1-2; TRBD1 matches 7 bases. The germline V gene encodes CDR1 KGHSH and CDR2 LQKENI. There are 17 residues in the CDR3. V lost 6 bases to trimming and J lost 0 bases; unmatched junction nucleotides: 13.